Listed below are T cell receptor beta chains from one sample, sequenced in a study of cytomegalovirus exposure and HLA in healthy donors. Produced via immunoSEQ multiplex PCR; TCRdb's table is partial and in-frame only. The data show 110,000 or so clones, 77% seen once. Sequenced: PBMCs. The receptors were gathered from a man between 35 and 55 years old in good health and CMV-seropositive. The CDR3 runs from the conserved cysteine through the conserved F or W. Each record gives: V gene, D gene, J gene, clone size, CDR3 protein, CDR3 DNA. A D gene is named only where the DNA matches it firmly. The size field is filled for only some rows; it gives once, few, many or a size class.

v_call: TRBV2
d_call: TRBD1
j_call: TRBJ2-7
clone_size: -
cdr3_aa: CASRRTGTVAAYEQYF
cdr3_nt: TGTGCCAGCAGGCGAACTGGGACAGTGGCCGCCTACGAGCAGTACTTC

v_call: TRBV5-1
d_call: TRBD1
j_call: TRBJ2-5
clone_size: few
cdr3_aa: CASSTGDRGRGETQYF
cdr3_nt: TGCGCCAGCAGCACGGGGGACAGGGGACGCGGGGAGACCCAGTACTTC

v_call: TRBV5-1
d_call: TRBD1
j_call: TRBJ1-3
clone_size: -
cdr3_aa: CASRRDSGSGNTIYF
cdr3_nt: TGCGCCAGCAGAAGGGACAGTGGGTCTGGAAACACCATATATTTT

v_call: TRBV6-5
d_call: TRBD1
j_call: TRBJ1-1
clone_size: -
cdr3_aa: CASSSRGRDTEAFF
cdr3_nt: TGTGCCAGCAGTTCAAGGGGGCGCGACACTGAAGCTTTCTTT

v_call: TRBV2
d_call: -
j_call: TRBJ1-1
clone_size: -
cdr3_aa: CASRPDMGASTEAFF
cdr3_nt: TGTGCCAGCAGACCTGACATGGGGGCCTCCACTGAAGCTTTCTTT

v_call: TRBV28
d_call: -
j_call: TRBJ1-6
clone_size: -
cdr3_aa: CASSYRSPLHF
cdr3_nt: TGTGCCAGCAGTTATCGTTCACCCCTCCACTTT

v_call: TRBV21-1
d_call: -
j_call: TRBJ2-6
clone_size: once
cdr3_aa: CASSKEVVGKGPIPSGANVLTF
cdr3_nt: TGTGCCAGCAGCAAAGAGGTCGTTGGGAAGGGGCCAATCCCCTCTGGGGCCAACGTCCTGACTTTC

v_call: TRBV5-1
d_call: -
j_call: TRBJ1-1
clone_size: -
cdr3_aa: CASSLAGDHTEAFF
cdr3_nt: TGCGCCAGCAGCTTGGCGGGGGATCACACTGAAGCTTTCTTT

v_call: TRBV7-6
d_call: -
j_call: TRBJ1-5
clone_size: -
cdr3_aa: CASSLQGGNQPQHF
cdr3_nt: TGTGCCAGCAGCTTACAGGGTGGCAATCAGCCCCAGCATTTT

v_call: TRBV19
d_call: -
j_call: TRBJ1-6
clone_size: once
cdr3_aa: CASSTGEPSSYNSPLHF
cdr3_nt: TGTGCCAGTAGTACCGGAGAGCCGAGCTCCTATAATTCACCCCTCCACTTT

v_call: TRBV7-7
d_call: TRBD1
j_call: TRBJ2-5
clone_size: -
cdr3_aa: CASSLTGVGQETQYF
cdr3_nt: TGTGCTAGCAGTTTGACAGGGGTAGGCCAAGAGACCCAGTACTTC

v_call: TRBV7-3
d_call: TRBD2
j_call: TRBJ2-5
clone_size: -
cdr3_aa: CASSLAGRGETQYF
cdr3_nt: TGTGCCAGCAGCTTGGCGGGGCGGGGGGAGACCCAGTACTTC

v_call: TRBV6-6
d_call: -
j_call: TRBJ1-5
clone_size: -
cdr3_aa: CASTGHGNQPQHF
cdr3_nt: TGTGCCAGCACGGGTCACGGCAATCAGCCCCAGCATTTT

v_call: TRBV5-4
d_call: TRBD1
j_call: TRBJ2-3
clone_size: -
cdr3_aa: CASSDRGGDGTQYF
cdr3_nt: TGTGCCAGCAGCGACAGGGGGGGGGACGGTACGCAGTATTTT

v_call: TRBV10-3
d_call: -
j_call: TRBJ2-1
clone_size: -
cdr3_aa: CAISEKGTYNEQFF
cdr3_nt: TGTGCCATCAGTGAGAAGGGGACCTACAATGAGCAGTTCTTC

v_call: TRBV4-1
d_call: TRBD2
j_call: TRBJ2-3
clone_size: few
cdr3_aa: CASSRGGLAGFTDTQYF
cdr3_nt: TGCGCCAGCAGCCGGGGGGGACTAGCGGGGTTCACAGATACGCAGTATTTT

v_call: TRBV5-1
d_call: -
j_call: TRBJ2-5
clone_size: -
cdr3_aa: CASSTPRGQETQYF
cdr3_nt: TGCGCCAGCAGCACCCCGCGGGGCCAAGAGACCCAGTACTTC

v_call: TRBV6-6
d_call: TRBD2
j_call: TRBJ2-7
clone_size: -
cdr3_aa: CASSWTSGGGDEQYF
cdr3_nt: TGTGCCAGCAGCTGGACTAGCGGGGGGGGCGACGAGCAGTACTTC

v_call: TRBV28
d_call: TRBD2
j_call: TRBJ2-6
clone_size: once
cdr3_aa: CASSLSGVGANVLTF
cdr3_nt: TGTGCCAGCAGTTTGAGCGGGGTTGGGGCCAATGTCCTGACTTTC

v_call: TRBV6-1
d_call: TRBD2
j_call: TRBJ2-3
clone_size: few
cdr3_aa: CASSDPTLAGKSIDTQYF
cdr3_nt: TGTGCCAGCAGTGACCCCACCCTAGCGGGGAAGAGTATAGATACGCAGTATTTT

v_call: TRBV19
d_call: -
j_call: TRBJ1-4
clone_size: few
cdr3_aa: CASSIGGKKLFF
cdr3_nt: TGTGCCAGTAGTATAGGCGGAAAAAAACTGTTTTTT

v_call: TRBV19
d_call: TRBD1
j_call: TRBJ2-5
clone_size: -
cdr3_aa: CASSIERGRETQYF
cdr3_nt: TGTGCCAGTAGTATAGAAAGGGGGCGGGAGACCCAGTACTTC

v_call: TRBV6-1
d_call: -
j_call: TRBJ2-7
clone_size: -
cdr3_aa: CASLLGVYEQYF
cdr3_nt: TGTGCCAGCCTCCTAGGGGTCTACGAGCAGTACTTC

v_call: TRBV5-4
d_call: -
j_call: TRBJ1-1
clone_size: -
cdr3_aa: CASSLAPNAARTEAFF
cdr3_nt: TGTGCCAGCAGCTTGGCCCCGAACGCCGCACGGACTGAAGCTTTCTTT

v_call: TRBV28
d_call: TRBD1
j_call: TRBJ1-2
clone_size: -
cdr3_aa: CASIPIGTGGGGGYGYTF
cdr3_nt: TGTGCCAGCATCCCAATCGGGACAGGGGGCGGAGGGGGGTATGGCTACACCTTC

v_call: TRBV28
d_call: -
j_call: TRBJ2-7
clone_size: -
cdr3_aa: CATSLGRDSYEQYF
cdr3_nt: TGTGCCACCTCCCTCGGGCGGGACTCCTACGAGCAGTACTTC

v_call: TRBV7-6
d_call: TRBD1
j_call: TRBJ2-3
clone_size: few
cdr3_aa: CASSPWTGHGTDTQYF
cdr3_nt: TGTGCCAGCAGCCCCTGGACAGGACATGGCACAGATACGCAGTATTTT

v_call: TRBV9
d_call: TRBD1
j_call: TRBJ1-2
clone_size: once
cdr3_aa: CASSTVWTGSYGYTF
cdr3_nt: TGTGCCAGCAGCACCGTTTGGACAGGGTCCTATGGCTACACCTTC

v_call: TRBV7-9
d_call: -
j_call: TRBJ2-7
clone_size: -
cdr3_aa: CASRIGGYGEQYF
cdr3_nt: TGTGCCAGCAGAATAGGCGGGTATGGTGAGCAGTACTTC

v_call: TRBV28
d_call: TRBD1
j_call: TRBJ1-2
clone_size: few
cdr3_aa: CASVKDRDYGYTF
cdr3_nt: TGTGCCAGCGTTAAGGACAGGGACTATGGCTACACCTTC

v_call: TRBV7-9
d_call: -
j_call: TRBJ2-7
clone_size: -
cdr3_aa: CASSSSRDYEQYF
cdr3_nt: TGTGCCAGCAGCTCATCGAGAGACTACGAGCAGTACTTC

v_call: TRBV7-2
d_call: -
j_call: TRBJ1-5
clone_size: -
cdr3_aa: CASSPRQANQPQHF
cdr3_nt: TGTGCCAGCAGCCCCCGGCAGGCAAATCAGCCCCAGCATTTT

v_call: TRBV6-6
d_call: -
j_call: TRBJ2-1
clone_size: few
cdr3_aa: CASSHAGADTNEQFF
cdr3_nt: TGTGCCAGCAGCCACGCGGGGGCGGACACCAATGAGCAGTTCTTC

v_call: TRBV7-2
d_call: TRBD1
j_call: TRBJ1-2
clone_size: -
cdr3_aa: CASSLDPGTGPINYGYTF
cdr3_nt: TGTGCCAGCAGCTTGGATCCCGGGACAGGACCTATTAACTATGGCTACACCTTC

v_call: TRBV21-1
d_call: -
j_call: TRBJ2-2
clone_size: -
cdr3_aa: CASSPRAVDTGELFF
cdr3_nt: TGTGCCAGCAGCCCGAGGGCAGTCGACACCGGGGAGCTGTTTTTT

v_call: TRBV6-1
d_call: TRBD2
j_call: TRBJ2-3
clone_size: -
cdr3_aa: CASSEPGGVSTDTQYF
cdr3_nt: TGTGCCAGCAGTGAACCCGGGGGGGTCAGCACAGATACGCAGTATTTT

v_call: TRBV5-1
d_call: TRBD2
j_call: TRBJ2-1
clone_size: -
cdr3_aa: CASSFTSGGLNEQFF
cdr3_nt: TGCGCCAGCAGCTTTACTAGCGGGGGGCTCAATGAGCAGTTCTTC

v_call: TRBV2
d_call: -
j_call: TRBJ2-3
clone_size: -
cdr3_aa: CASSQGWADTQCF
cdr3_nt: TGTGCCAGCAGCCAGGGGTGGGCAGATACGCAGTGTTTT

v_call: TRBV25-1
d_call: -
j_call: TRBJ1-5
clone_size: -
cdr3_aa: CASSAGQGHQPQHF
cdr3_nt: TGTGCCAGCAGTGCAGGGCAGGGCCATCAGCCCCAGCATTTT

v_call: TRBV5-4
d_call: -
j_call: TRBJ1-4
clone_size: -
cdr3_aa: CASSLVGAPEKLFF
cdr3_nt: TGTGCCAGCAGCTTGGTGGGGGCCCCCGAAAAACTGTTTTTT